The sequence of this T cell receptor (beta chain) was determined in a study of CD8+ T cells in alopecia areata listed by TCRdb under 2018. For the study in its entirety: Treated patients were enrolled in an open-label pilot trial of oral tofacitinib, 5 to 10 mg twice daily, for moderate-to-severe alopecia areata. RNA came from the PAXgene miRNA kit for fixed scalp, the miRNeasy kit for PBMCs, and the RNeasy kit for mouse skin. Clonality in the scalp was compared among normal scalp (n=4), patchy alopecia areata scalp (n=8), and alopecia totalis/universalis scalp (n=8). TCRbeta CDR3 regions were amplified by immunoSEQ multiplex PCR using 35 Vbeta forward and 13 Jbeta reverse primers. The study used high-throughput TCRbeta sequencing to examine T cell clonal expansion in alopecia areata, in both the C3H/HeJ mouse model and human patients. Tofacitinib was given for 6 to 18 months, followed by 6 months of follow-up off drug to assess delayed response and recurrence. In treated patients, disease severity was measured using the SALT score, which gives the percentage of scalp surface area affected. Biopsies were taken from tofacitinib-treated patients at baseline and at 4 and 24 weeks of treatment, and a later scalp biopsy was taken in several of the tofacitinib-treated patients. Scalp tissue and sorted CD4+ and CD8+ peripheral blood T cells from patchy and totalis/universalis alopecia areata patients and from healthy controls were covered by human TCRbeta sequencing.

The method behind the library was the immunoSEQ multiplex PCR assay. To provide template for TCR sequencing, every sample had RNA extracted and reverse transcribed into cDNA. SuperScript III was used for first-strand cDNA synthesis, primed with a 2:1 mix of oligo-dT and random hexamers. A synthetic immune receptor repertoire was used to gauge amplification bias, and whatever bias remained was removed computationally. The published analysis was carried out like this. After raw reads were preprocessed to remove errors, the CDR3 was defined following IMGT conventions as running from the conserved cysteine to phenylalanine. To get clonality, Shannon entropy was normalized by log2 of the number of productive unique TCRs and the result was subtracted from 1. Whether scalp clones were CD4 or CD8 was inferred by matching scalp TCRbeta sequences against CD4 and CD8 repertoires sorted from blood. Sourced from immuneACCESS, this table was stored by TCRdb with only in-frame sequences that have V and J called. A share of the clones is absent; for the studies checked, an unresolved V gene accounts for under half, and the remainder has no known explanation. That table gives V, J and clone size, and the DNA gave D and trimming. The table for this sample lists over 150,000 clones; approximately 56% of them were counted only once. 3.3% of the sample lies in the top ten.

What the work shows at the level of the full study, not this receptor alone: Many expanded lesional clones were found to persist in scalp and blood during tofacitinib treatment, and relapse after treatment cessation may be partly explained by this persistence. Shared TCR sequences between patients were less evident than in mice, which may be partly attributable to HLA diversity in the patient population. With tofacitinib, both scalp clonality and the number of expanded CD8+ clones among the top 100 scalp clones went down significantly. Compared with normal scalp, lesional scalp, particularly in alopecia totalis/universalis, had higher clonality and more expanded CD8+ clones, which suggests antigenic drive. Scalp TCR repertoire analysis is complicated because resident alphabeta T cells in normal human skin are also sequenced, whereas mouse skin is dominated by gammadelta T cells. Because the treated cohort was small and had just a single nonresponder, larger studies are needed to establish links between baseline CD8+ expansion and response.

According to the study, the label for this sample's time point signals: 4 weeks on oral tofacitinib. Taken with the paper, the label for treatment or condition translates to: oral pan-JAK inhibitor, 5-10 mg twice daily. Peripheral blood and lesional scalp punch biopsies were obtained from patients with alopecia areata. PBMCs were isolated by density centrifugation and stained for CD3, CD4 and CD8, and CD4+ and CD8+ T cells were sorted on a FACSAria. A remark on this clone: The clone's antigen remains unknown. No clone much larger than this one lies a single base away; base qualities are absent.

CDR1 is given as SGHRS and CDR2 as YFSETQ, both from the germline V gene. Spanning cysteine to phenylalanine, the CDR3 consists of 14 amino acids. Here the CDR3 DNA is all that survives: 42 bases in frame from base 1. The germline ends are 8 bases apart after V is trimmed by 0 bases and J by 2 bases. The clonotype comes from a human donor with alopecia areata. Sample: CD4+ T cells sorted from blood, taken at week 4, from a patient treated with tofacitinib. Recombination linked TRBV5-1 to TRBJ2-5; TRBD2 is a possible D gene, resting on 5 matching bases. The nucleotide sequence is TGCGCCAGCAGCTTGGGGCGAGGGCAAGAGACCCAGTACTTC. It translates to CASSLGRGQETQYF.